This T cell receptor beta chain was profiled in a study of blood T cell repertoires in COVID-19. Only in-frame clones appear in the TCRdb table, and some are missing; sequencing was by immunoSEQ multiplex PCR. The table shows over 250,000 clones, with roughly 89% occurring only once. Trimming at V came to 3 bases and at J to 1 base, leaving 7 bases not matched to a gene. In germline, CDR1 is SGHVS, CDR2 FNYEAQ. This CDR3 region has 17 residues. This sequence originates from a woman aged 55-69 years who had recovered from COVID-19. Sequencing was performed on PBMCs or T cells enriched from blood (not recorded which). This chain uses TRBV7-6 with TRBJ2-2; 8 nucleotides align to TRBD2. CDR3 DNA sequence: TGTGCCAGCAGCTTTTCCGGGACTAGTTGGAACACCGGGGAGCTGTTTTTT. This translates into CASSFSGTSWNTGELFF. The variable domain in full, completed from reference TRBV7-6 and TRBJ2-2, reads GAGVSQSPRYKVTKRGQDVALRCDPISGHVSLYWYRQALGQGPEFLTYFNYEAQQDKSGLPNDRFSAERPEGSISTLTIQRTEQRDSAMYRCASSFSGTSWNTGELFFGEGSRLTVL.